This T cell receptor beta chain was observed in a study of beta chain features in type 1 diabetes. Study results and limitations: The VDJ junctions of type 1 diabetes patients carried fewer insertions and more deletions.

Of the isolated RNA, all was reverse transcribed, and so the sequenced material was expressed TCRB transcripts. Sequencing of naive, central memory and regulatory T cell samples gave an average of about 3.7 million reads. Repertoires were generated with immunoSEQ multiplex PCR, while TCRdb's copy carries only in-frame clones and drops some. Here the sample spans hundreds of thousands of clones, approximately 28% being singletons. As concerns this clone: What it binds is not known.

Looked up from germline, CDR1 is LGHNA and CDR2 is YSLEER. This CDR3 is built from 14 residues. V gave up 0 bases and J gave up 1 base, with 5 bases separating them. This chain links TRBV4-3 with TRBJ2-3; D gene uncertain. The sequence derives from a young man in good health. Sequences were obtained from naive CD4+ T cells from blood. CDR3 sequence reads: CASSQEKGTDTQYF. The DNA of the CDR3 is TGCGCCAGCAGCCAAGAAAAAGGCACAGATACGCAGTATTTT.